The 24 T cell receptor beta chains in this list originate from one sample, sequenced in a study of human T cells and chemical hapten exposure. Specified time point: patch test 1, 2 weeks after DPC sensitization. Specified treatment: therapeutic diphenylcyclopropenone sensitization with weekly scalp DPC. TCRdb re-called the RACE reads with MiXCR, one entry per CDR3 protein. Counted here are nearly 350,000 distinct CDR3 sequences, around 7% occurring once; the ten biggest clones make up roughly 7.9%. The sequenced sample was whole blood, obtained in connection with sensitization to the hapten diphenylcyclopropenone (DPC). Receptors were obtained from a woman between 18 and 29 years old with alopecia areata. Some clones in this sample may be carry-over from other donors' samples.

The table lists this clonotype with a few counts. The chain uses TRBV27 and TRBJ1-1; a weak D match, TRBD1 (5 bases). There are 13 residues in the CDR3. Germline V lookup: CDR1 MNHEY, CDR2 SMNVEV (reference sequence). Between the trimmed V and J ends, which lost 6 bases and 1 base, there was a span of 9 bases. CDR3 nucleotides: TGTGCCAGCAGCGACAGCCCGAACACTGAAGCTTTCTTT. Translation: CASSDSPNTEAFF.

DNA for the CDR3: TGTGCCAGCAGCCAAGTTAAGCGGGGGGCCTACAATGAGCAGTTCTTC. This translates into CASSQVKRGAYNEQFF. J is TRBJ2-1 and V is TRBV14; TRBD2 matches at 9 bases. Trimming removed 1 base from V and 2 bases from J; junction bases left unmatched: 3. The CDR3 runs 16 residues. CDR1 and CDR2 (germline): SGHDN, FVKESK. The entire variable domain, with the rest obtained from reference TRBV14 and TRBJ2-1, is as follows: EAGVTQFPSHSVIEKGQTVTLRCDPISGHDNLYWYRRVMGKEIKFLLHFVKESKQDESGMPNNRFLAERTGGTYSTLKVQPAELEDSGVYFCASSQVKRGAYNEQFFGPGTRLTVL.

The chain couples TRBV12-3 or TRBV12-4 to TRBJ1-5; 10 bases fit TRBD1. The CDR3 contains 15 residues. The ends lost 7 bases at V and 9 bases at J; junction bases unmatched: 12. The CDR3: CASKVEDRGLRPQHF. DNA for the CDR3: TGTGCCAGCAAGGTGGAAGACAGGGGGCTCCGGCCCCAGCATTTT.

This clonotype has a count of ten or more. The gene calls are TRBV3-1 and TRBJ2-2; either TRBD1 or TRBD2 may fit D (5 bases each). Germline assignment: CDR1 LGHDT and CDR2 YNNKEL (reference sequence). The CDR3 is 18 amino acids. Trimming stripped 1 base from V and 3 bases from J, with 18 bases between. CDR3 sequence (DNA): TGTGCCAGCAGCCAAGTTCCTAGCTGGGGGACGTACACCGGGGAGCTGTTTTTT. Amino acids: CASSQVPSWGTYTGELFF. Together with reference TRBV3-1 and TRBJ2-2, the CDR3 gives the full variable domain: DTAVSQTPKYLVTQMGNDKSIKCEQNLGHDTMYWYKQDSKKFLKIMFSYNNKELIINETVPNRFSPKSPDKAHLNLHINSLELGDSAVYFCASSQVPSWGTYTGELFFGEGSRLTVL.

This clonotype was seen repeatedly, ten times or more. V usage is TRBV28 and J usage is TRBJ2-5; possible D gene TRBD2, 6 bases. Germline V gene data show CDR1 as MDHEN and CDR2 as SYDVKM. The V and J ends lost 6 bases and 4 bases respectively, with 12 bases between them. This CDR3 has 13 residues. The CDR3 sequence: CASSRGTVETQYF. CDR3 sequence (DNA): TGTGCCAGCAGCCGCGGGACGGTAGAGACCCAGTACTTC.

At least ten counts were recorded for this clonotype. This chain links TRBV3-1 with TRBJ2-3; D uncertain. Trimming removed 0 bases at V and 3 bases at J, with 10 bases between. Per germline, CDR1 LGHDT and CDR2 YNNKEL (reference sequence). The CDR3 loop spans 15 amino acids. The CDR3 DNA sequence: TGTGCCAGCAGCCAAGAATGGGATCGGACAGATACGCAGTATTTT. This translates into CASSQEWDRTDTQYF.

This clonotype was picked up many times. The chain links TRBV10-3 to TRBJ2-2; 8 bases map to TRBD1. Germline lookup yields CDR1 ENHRY and CDR2 SYGVKD. V lost 9 bases, J lost 3 bases, and 3 bases stayed unmatched. The CDR3 runs 13 residues. DNA for the CDR3: TGTGCCATGGGACAGGAGGACACCGGGGAGCTGTTTTTT. It yields the protein CAMGQEDTGELFF.

The chain recombines TRBV6-6 with TRBJ2-7, with D possibly TRBD2 on 6 matching bases. This CDR3 contains 13 residues. The germline CDR1 and CDR2 sequences are MNHNY and SVGAGI (reference sequence). Trimming left V 3 bases short and J 3 bases short, with 9 bases between. The CDR3, as DNA: TGTGCCAGCAGTTATCTGGAGGGCTACGAGCAGTACTTC. Translated: CASSYLEGYEQYF.

This clonotype was counted a few times. The chain couples TRBV6-5 to TRBJ1-1; perhaps TRBD1 as D (5 bases). Germline lookup yields CDR1 MNHEY and CDR2 SVGAGI. This CDR3 contains 11 residues. V lost 7 bases and J lost 4, with 7 bases in between. In DNA form, the CDR3 reads TGTGCCAGCACAGGGAGCACTGAAGCTTTCTTT. Protein sequence: CASTGSTEAFF.

This clonotype appeared a few times. The chain is built from TRBV29-1 and TRBJ2-3; D possibly uses TRBD1 or TRBD2 (5 bases each). The germline V and J ends were trimmed by 0 bases and 0 bases, with 16 bases remaining between them. Germline loops: CDR1 SQVTM, CDR2 ANQGSEA. CDR3 size: 17 residues. CDR3 DNA: TGCAGCGTTGAAGATACGGGGACCGGGTTTAGCACAGATACGCAGTATTTT. As protein: CSVEDTGTGFSTDTQYF.

This clonotype was observed a few times. This chain joins TRBV29-1 and TRBJ1-5; possibly TRBD1 for D (5 bases). Per the germline V gene, CDR1 is SQVTM and CDR2 is ANQGSEA. This CDR3 is 13 amino acids long. V was pared by 7 bases and J by 5 bases, with 15 bases between. CDR3 protein: CSAGQGEYQPQHF. The CDR3, as DNA: TGCAGCGCCGGTCAGGGTGAATATCAGCCCCAGCATTTT. Filled out from reference TRBV29-1 and TRBJ1-5, the complete variable domain reads SAVISQKPSRDICQRGTSLTIQCQVDSQVTMMFWYRQQPGQSLTLIATANQGSEATYESGFVIDKFPISRPNLTFSTLTVSNMSPEDSSIYLCSAGQGEYQPQHFGDGTRLSIL.

In its sample, this clonotype was seen a few times. V gene TRBV27 combines with J gene TRBJ1-5; a weak D match, TRBD1 (5 bases). From germline, CDR1 is MNHEY and CDR2 SMNVEV (reference sequence). Trimming left V 2 bases short and J 0 bases short, with 11 bases between. The CDR3 consists of 16 residues. CDR3 residues: CASSLIRDDSNQPQHF. The CDR3, as DNA: TGTGCCAGCAGTTTAATCAGGGACGATAGCAATCAGCCCCAGCATTTT.

The chain is built from TRBV24-1 and TRBJ2-1; a possible D gene is TRBD1 (5 bases). Trimming cost V 5 bases and J 0 bases, with 13 bases left between them. Germline V gene lookup returns CDR1 KGHDR and CDR2 SFDVKD. The length of the CDR3 is 16 residues. The CDR3 here is CATSGTGDHSYNEQFF. CDR3 bases: TGTGCCACCAGTGGAACAGGCGATCACTCCTACAATGAGCAGTTCTTC.

The CDR3 DNA reads TGCGCCAGCAGCTTGGGACAGGGGGTTAACTATGGCTACACCTTC. It specifies CASSLGQGVNYGYTF. The chain links TRBV5-1 to TRBJ1-2; 9 bases are shared with TRBD1. Germline trimming cut 0 bases from V and 1 base from J; bases unmatched to any gene: 1. The germline V gene has CDR1 SGHRS and CDR2 YFSETQ. The CDR3 consists of 15 residues. Full variable domain (remainder filled in from reference TRBV5-1 and TRBJ1-2): KAGVTQTPRYLIKTRGQQVTLSCSPISGHRSVSWYQQTPGQGLQFLFEYFSETQRNKGNFPGRFSGRQFSNSRSEMNVSTLELGDSALYLCASSLGQGVNYGYTFGSGTRLTVV.

The rearrangement joins TRBV7-9 to TRBJ1-1; D is ambiguous. This CDR3 region has 12 residues. Germline CDR1 SEHNR, CDR2 FQNEAQ (reference sequence). V lost 0 bases to trimming and J lost 4 bases, with 3 bases between them. In DNA, the CDR3 is TGTGCCAGCAGCTTAGCAGCCACTGAAGCTTTCTTT. Protein sequence: CASSLAATEAFF.

This clonotype turned up a few times. The chain employs TRBV4-3 and TRBJ2-1; the D is unclear. Germline V gene sequence: CDR1 LGHNA, CDR2 YSLEER. The CDR3 loop spans 17 amino acids. V lost 5 bases, J lost 0 bases, and 17 bases lay in between. CDR3 sequence reads: CASSFGKQSSSYNEQFF. CDR3 sequence (DNA): TGCGCCAGCAGCTTTGGCAAGCAATCGAGCTCCTACAATGAGCAGTTCTTC.

The V gene is TRBV6-2 or TRBV6-3, the J gene TRBJ2-7; maybe TRBD1 (5 bases). CDR1 MNHEY and CDR2 SVGEGT come from the germline V gene. Trimming removed 5 bases at V and 7 bases at J, with 12 bases between. CDR3 size: 12 residues. DNA for the CDR3: TGTGCCAGCAGTAGACAGCCTCTTGAGCAGTACTTC. This encodes CASSRQPLEQYF.

The chain couples TRBV6-6 to TRBJ1-2; 7 bases align to TRBD1. CDR1 and CDR2 (germline): MNHNY, SVGAGI (reference sequence). V lost 3 bases and J lost 3; bases outside the gene matches: 7. This CDR3 is 15 amino acids long. CDR3 region: CASSYRGRGDYGYTF. The CDR3 DNA sequence: TGTGCCAGCAGTTATAGGGGGCGCGGAGACTATGGCTACACCTTC.

This clonotype was detected a few times. The chain is built from TRBV7-9 and TRBJ1-2; a possible D gene is TRBD1 (5 bases). CDR1 is SEHNR, CDR2 FQNEAQ, per germline (reference sequence). V lost 8 bases and J 3 bases, leaving 13 bases between the germline ends. This CDR3 region has 13 residues. The CDR3, as DNA: TGTGCCAGCGGGGACGGAGGATACTATGGCTACACCTTC. It codes for CASGDGGYYGYTF. Full variable domain (outside the CDR3, taken from reference TRBV7-9 and TRBJ1-2): DTGVSQNPRHKITKRGQNVTFRCDPISEHNRLYWYRQTLGQGPEFLTYFQNEAQLEKSRLLSDRFSAERPKGSFSTLEIQRTEQGDSAMYLCASGDGGYYGYTFGSGTRLTVV.

V gene TRBV4-3 combines with J gene TRBJ2-3; 7 bases align to TRBD2. Losses at the gene ends were 3 bases for V and 4 bases for J; bases not matched to a gene: 13. Germline V gene sequence: CDR1 LGHNA, CDR2 YSLEER. This CDR3 comprises 17 residues. The CDR3 nucleotides read TGCGCCAGCAGCCAGGAGATCTATGGGGGGGGTGCAGATACGCAGTATTTT. The encoded protein is CASSQEIYGGGADTQYF.

The chain couples TRBV7-2 to TRBJ2-7, with D possibly TRBD1 on 6 matching bases. This CDR3 spans 14 amino acids. Germline assignment: CDR1 SGHTA and CDR2 FQGNSA. Trimming stripped 5 bases from V and 1 base from J, with 12 bases between. CDR3 amino acids: CASSPGHTSYEQYF. The CDR3 region has the DNA TGTGCCAGCAGCCCGGGACATACGTCCTACGAGCAGTACTTC.

The V gene is TRBV6-5, the J gene TRBJ2-5; perhaps TRBD2 as D (5 bases). Germline V gene data show CDR1 as MNHEY and CDR2 as SVGAGI. CDR3 length: 14 residues. Trimming shortened V by 0 bases and J by 4 bases, and 9 bases separated the two germline ends. The CDR3 DNA sequence: TGTGCCAGCAGTTACTCCATGAGCGGAGAGACCCAGTACTTC. It encodes CASSYSMSGETQYF.

The chain combines TRBV12-5 with TRBJ2-7, with D unresolved. CDR1 is LGHNT, CDR2 FRNRAP, per germline. The CDR3 extends over 15 amino acids. The V end lost 7 bases, the J end lost 0 bases, and 16 bases lay between the germline ends. The DNA of the CDR3 is TGTGCTAGTGACTACGGTCCTTGCACCTCCTACGAGCAGTACTTC. This translates into CASDYGPCTSYEQYF.

The chain links TRBV20-1 to TRBJ1-1; D perhaps matches TRBD1 (5 bases). The CDR3 has 13 amino acids. V was trimmed by 5 bases and J by 4 bases, leaving 14 bases between them. Per the germline V gene, CDR1 is DFQATT and CDR2 is SNEGSKA (reference sequence). CDR3 DNA: TGCAGTGCTGGCGGCGGGGGGGTCACTGAAGCTTTCTTT. Protein product: CSAGGGGVTEAFF.